Following are 17 T cell receptor beta chains from one sample sequenced in a study of blood T cell repertoires in COVID-19. The method was immunoSEQ multiplex PCR; TCRdb's version includes in-frame clones alone and lacks a portion of them. This table holds some 75,000 clones, approximately 80% found once. Sequenced sample: peripheral blood. Every receptor here comes from a man aged 45-60 years with COVID-19, enrolled during active disease.

This chain uses TRBV4-1 with TRBJ2-3; no clear D. Germline V gene sequence: CDR1 MGHRA, CDR2 YSYEKL. V was cut by 4 bases and J by 6 bases, with 14 bases left in between. This CDR3 contains 14 residues. The chain's CDR3 is CASSRGPFPDTQYF. The CDR3 DNA reads TGCGCCAGCAGCCGCGGCCCTTTCCCGGATACGCAGTATTTT.

The chain couples TRBV11-1 to TRBJ1-5; a possible D gene is TRBD1 (6 bases). Trimming removed 2 bases at V and 6 bases at J, with 11 bases between. The CDR3 runs to 14 residues. CDR1 and CDR2 (germline): SGHAT, FQDESV (reference sequence). This CDR3 reads CASSLTGSGQPQHF. The CDR3 region has the DNA TGTGCCAGCAGCTTAACAGGGAGCGGTCAGCCCCAGCATTTT.

The V call is TRBV5-1, the J call TRBJ2-3, with 11 bases identical to TRBD2. Germline V gene lookup returns CDR1 SGHRS and CDR2 YFSETQ. The V gene end was trimmed by 1 base and the J gene end by 7 bases; junction bases not matched to a gene: 11. This CDR3 contains 17 residues. This CDR3 reads CASSLSTSGSVLNTQYF. The CDR3 nucleotides read TGCGCCAGCAGCTTGTCAACTAGCGGGAGTGTTCTAAATACGCAGTATTTT.

The rearrangement uses TRBV19 and TRBJ2-1; 8 nucleotides match TRBD2. CDR1 and CDR2 from the germline V gene are LNHDA and SQIVND (reference sequence). With 8 bases clipped from V and 4 bases from J, the junction kept 4 bases outside the gene matches. CDR3 length: 13 amino acids. As DNA, the CDR3 is TGTGCCAGTCGAGGCGGGAGGTACAATGAGCAGTTCTTC. This encodes CASRGGRYNEQFF.

The chain carries TRBV21-1 and TRBJ2-2; the D call TRBD2 from the table was never checked on the DNA. TRBV21-1 is a pseudogene locus. CDR3 length: 17 residues. This chain's CDR3 is CASSKGLAGGGTGELFF. In DNA, the CDR3 is TGTGCCAGCAGCAAAGGACTAGCGGGAGGCGGTACCGGGGAGCTGTTTTTT.

This clone has a handful of counts. The chain combines TRBV9 with TRBJ1-2; D may be TRBD1 (5 bases). Germline loops: CDR1 SGDLS, CDR2 YYNGEE. Trimming took 0 bases from V and 9 from J, leaving 12 bases between them. This CDR3 has 13 residues. CDR3 DNA: TGTGCCAGCAGCGTAGTAGGGACTGCTCGCTACACCTTC. Translating it yields CASSVVGTARYTF.

The V call is TRBV7-9, the J call TRBJ2-2; TRBD2 matches 8 bases. In germline, CDR1 is SEHNR, CDR2 FQNEAQ (reference sequence). CDR3 length equals 17 residues. With V trimmed by 0 bases and J by 3 bases, 6 bases remained unmatched. CDR3 nucleotides: TGTGCCAGCAGCTTAGCCCGAGCGGGAGAGTACACCGGGGAGCTGTTTTTT. Amino acids: CASSLARAGEYTGELFF.

The V gene is TRBV10-3, the J gene TRBJ1-2, with D possibly TRBD1 on 5 matching bases. V dropped 4 bases and J dropped 6 bases, with 24 bases sitting between them. From germline, CDR1 is ENHRY and CDR2 SYGVKD. This CDR3 is 17 amino acids long. The CDR3 DNA follows: TGTGCCATCAGTGGGCAACTCACAGGTATCTCAGAGGATGGCTACACCTTC. Translating gives CAISGQLTGISEDGYTF.

J is TRBJ2-2 and V is TRBV9; tentative D call: TRBD2 (5 bases). Germline lookup yields CDR1 SGDLS and CDR2 YYNGEE. V shed 4 bases and J shed 1 base, with 14 bases lying between them. CDR3 length: 16 residues. The CDR3 sequence is CASSQRTGKNTGELFF. The CDR3 coding sequence is TGTGCCAGCAGCCAACGGACGGGGAAGAACACCGGGGAGCTGTTTTTT.

The DNA of the CDR3 is TGCGCCAGCAGCTGGCGGGACAGGGCAAGCGATGAGCAGTTCTTC. Translated, it gives CASSWRDRASDEQFF. V gene TRBV5-1 combines with J gene TRBJ2-1; TRBD1 matches at 9 bases. The V segment lost 3 bases and the J segment 8 bases; nucleotides outside the gene matches: 9. The CDR3 sequence is 15 residues long. Looked up from germline, CDR1 is SGHRS and CDR2 is YFSETQ.

The chain links TRBV7-2 to TRBJ2-3; D is possibly TRBD2 (6 bases). Trimming shortened V by 5 bases and J by 10 bases, and 13 bases separated the two germline ends. The CDR3 sequence is 12 residues long. Germline values: CDR1 SGHTA, CDR2 FQGNSA. The chain's CDR3 is CASSPQRASQYF. The CDR3 bases are TGTGCCAGCAGCCCCCAGCGGGCCTCGCAGTATTTT.

The chain employs TRBV19 and TRBJ2-1; tentatively, D is TRBD2 (5 bases). Germline CDR1 and CDR2: LNHDA and SQIVND (reference sequence). The CDR3 covers 16 residues. Deletions cut 1 base from V and 4 bases from J, with 14 bases between. The DNA of the CDR3 is TGTGCCAGTAGTATAGGGCTCTCGGGGTGGTACAATGAGCAGTTCTTC. It codes for CASSIGLSGWYNEQFF.

Remarks on this clone: A much larger clone sits a single nucleotide away, making a read error possible. This sample includes further DNA sequences coding for the same CDR3. The rearrangement uses TRBV4-2 and TRBJ1-3, with D tentatively TRBD1 (6 bases). CDR3 length: 15 residues. Deletions cut 0 bases from V and 4 bases from J, with 10 bases between. CDR1 is LGHNA and CDR2 is YNFKEQ in the germline V gene. The CDR3 loop is CASSQEETGGNTIYF. As DNA, the CDR3 is TGTGCCAGCAGCCAAGAGGAGACAGGAGGAAACACCATATATTTT.

The chain is built from TRBV5-3 and TRBJ2-1; the match to TRBD2 covers 9 bases. TRBV5-3 is flagged as an ORF with uncertain function. The CDR3 has 16 residues. Trimming took 4 bases from V and 1 from J; bases not matched to a gene: 6. The CDR3 here is CARSLPAGGSYNEQFF. In nucleotides, the CDR3 is TGTGCCAGAAGCCTCCCAGCGGGGGGATCCTACAATGAGCAGTTCTTC.

This clone was observed a few times. The same CDR3 can be traced to other DNA sequences in this sample. The chain has TRBV7-3 and TRBJ2-3; D perhaps matches TRBD2 (5 bases). This CDR3 spans 13 amino acids. Trimming pared 1 base from V and 3 bases from J, leaving 5 bases between. Germline lookup yields CDR1 SGHTA and CDR2 FQGTGA. CDR3 loop: CASSLSGTDTQYF. The DNA of the CDR3 is TGTGCCAGCAGCTTAAGCGGGACAGATACGCAGTATTTT.

The CDR3 DNA follows: TGTGCCAGCAGGCGGGGCAGGGTGCTCACTGAAGCTTTCTTT. The encoded protein is CASRRGRVLTEAFF. The chain combines TRBV28 with TRBJ1-1; a weak D match, TRBD1 (5 bases). V shed 6 bases and J shed 4 bases, with 15 bases lying between them. The germline V gene has CDR1 MDHEN and CDR2 SYDVKM. This CDR3 is built from 14 residues.

This clone was counted once. This chain joins TRBV28 and TRBJ2-1; D gene unclear. There are 15 residues in the CDR3. V shed 5 bases and J shed 9 bases, with 20 bases lying between them. The V gene's germline CDR1 is MDHEN and CDR2 SYDVKM. The CDR3 region is CASSPLGRPQGEQFF. The CDR3 DNA reads TGTGCCAGCAGTCCTCTAGGTCGGCCCCAAGGTGAGCAGTTCTTC.